These 22 T cell receptor beta chains came from one sample sequenced in a study of blood T cell repertoires in COVID-19. Libraries were prepared by immunoSEQ multiplex PCR; TCRdb keeps only in-frame clonotypes and omits some of them. This sample has approximately 110,000 clones, with 86% found just once. The sample taken for sequencing was peripheral blood. The receptors come from a human donor in a cohort sampled during active COVID-19.

This sequence joins TRBV28 and TRBJ1-1; 9 bases fit TRBD1. Germline CDR1 MDHEN, CDR2 SYDVKM. Trimming took 2 bases from V and 5 from J; bases not matched to a gene: 6. This CDR3 has 15 amino acids. The CDR3 nucleotides are TGTGCCAGCAGTTTACCTACAGGGGGCTTGACTGAAGCTTTCTTT. Its translation is CASSLPTGGLTEAFF.

CDR3 bases: TGTGCCATCAGTGCCTCCCCACGCGATGAGCAGTTCTTC. Encoded protein: CAISASPRDEQFF. The J gene is TRBJ2-1, the V gene TRBV10-3, with D hard to call. CDR1 and CDR2 (germline): ENHRY, SYGVKD. CDR3 length: 13 amino acids. V shed 4 bases and J shed 8 bases, with 12 bases lying between them.

This rearrangement joins TRBV6-2 or TRBV6-3 to TRBJ2-7; 11 positions agree with TRBD2. V shed 4 bases, J shed 1 base, and the junction held 3 bases outside the gene matches. Germline CDR1 reads MNHEY; CDR2 reads SVGEGT. The length of the CDR3 is 15 residues. For the CDR3, the DNA is TGTGCCAGCAGTTCGGGGACTAGCGGTTCCTACGAGCAGTACTTC. Translating it yields CASSSGTSGSYEQYF.

This chain links TRBV5-4 with TRBJ2-7, with D hard to call. V was trimmed by 0 bases and J by 3 bases, leaving 7 bases between them. The CDR3 runs 13 residues. Germline CDR1 is SGHNT and CDR2 is YYREEE (reference sequence). The CDR3 DNA is TGTGCCAGCAGCTTGGCCGGTCGCTACGAGCAGTACTTC. Translation gives CASSLAGRYEQYF.

V gene TRBV30 combines with J gene TRBJ1-1; 7 nucleotides match TRBD1. The CDR3 sequence is 13 residues long. The germline CDR1 and CDR2 sequences are GTSNPN and SVGIG (reference sequence). The V gene end was trimmed by 8 bases and the J gene end by 9 bases; junction bases not matched to a gene: 15. In DNA form, the CDR3 reads TGTGCCCGGACCGAGGGGGCCGGTGCAAAAGCTTTCTTT. The encoded protein is CARTEGAGAKAFF.

The chain combines TRBV5-6 with TRBJ2-3; 10 nucleotides line up with TRBD1. Per the germline V gene, CDR1 is SGHDT and CDR2 is YYEEEE. The CDR3 is made up of 16 amino acids. J lost 5 bases, V lost 3 bases, and 9 bases had no gene match. CDR3 DNA: TGTGCCAGCAGCTACCGGGACAGGGGATGGGGAGATACGCAGTATTTT. Its protein product is CASSYRDRGWGDTQYF.

The V and J genes are TRBV7-2 and TRBJ2-7; the D gene is possibly TRBD2 (5 bases). In germline, CDR1 is SGHTA, CDR2 FQGNSA. This CDR3 is 14 amino acids long. V gave up 5 bases and J gave up 4 bases, with 15 bases separating them. The CDR3 reads CASSPGSGPYEQYF. The CDR3 region has the DNA TGTGCCAGCAGCCCTGGAAGCGGTCCTTACGAGCAGTACTTC. The full variable domain, completed using reference TRBV7-2 and TRBJ2-7, is GAGVSQSPSNKVTEKGKDVELRCDPISGHTALYWYRQSLGQGLEFLIYFQGNSAPDKSGLPSDRFSAERTGGSVSTLTIQRTQQEDSAVYLCASSPGSGPYEQYFGPGTRLTVT.

The chain combines TRBV6-2 or TRBV6-3 with TRBJ2-2, with 10 positions matching TRBD2. Germline CDR1 is MNHEY and CDR2 is SVGEGT. CDR3 length equals 18 residues. The junction had 13 bases not matched to a gene; V was cut back by 5 bases and J by 4 bases. The CDR3 sequence is CASSHQNLLAGLTGELFF. Written as DNA, the CDR3 is TGTGCCAGCAGTCACCAAAACCTACTAGCGGGACTCACCGGGGAGCTGTTTTTT.

The rearrangement links TRBV24-1 to TRBJ1-1; 7 bases align to TRBD1. This CDR3 has 12 residues. Germline CDR1 is KGHDR and CDR2 is SFDVKD. V was clipped by 6 bases and J by 10 bases; unmatched bases: 7. CDR3 sequence reads: CATSRGTAAAFF. The CDR3 nucleotides read TGTGCCACCAGTCGTGGGACAGCGGCAGCTTTCTTT.

This clone was seen a few times. The V call is TRBV7-2, the J call TRBJ2-7, with TRBD1 identical over 7 bases. Germline V gene lookup returns CDR1 SGHTA and CDR2 FQGNSA. The CDR3 length is 14 residues. V lost 3 bases and J lost 3; bases outside the gene matches: 5. CDR3 region: CASSFLQGYYEQYF. The DNA for the CDR3 is TGTGCCAGCAGCTTCCTACAGGGGTACTACGAGCAGTACTTC. The variable domain in full, completed from reference TRBV7-2 and TRBJ2-7, reads GAGVSQSPSNKVTEKGKDVELRCDPISGHTALYWYRQSLGQGLEFLIYFQGNSAPDKSGLPSDRFSAERTGGSVSTLTIQRTQQEDSAVYLCASSFLQGYYEQYFGPGTRLTVT.

This clone was observed once. The chain joins TRBV4-1 to TRBJ1-1, with no clear D. Trimming removed 2 bases from V and 6 bases from J, with 16 bases in between. The CDR3 sequence is 15 residues long. CDR1 is MGHRA, CDR2 YSYEKL, per germline. The CDR3 DNA follows: TGCGCCAGCAGCCAACAATCGGCGAAGAGGGCTGAAGCTTTCTTT. It encodes CASSQQSAKRAEAFF.

The CDR3 protein is CASSSGSADTQYF. Here the CDR3 DNA reads TGCGCCAGCTCTAGCGGGAGTGCAGATACGCAGTATTTT. The chain employs TRBV4-3 and TRBJ2-3; 10 nucleotides line up with TRBD2. This CDR3 region has 13 residues. Germline CDR1 LGHNA, CDR2 YSLEER. V dropped 8 bases and J dropped 4; count of bases not matched to a gene: 3.

This chain uses TRBV5-6 with TRBJ2-5; D uncertain. CDR1 is SGHDT and CDR2 is YYEEEE in the germline V gene. Trimming cost V 3 bases and J 2 bases, with 14 bases left between them. The CDR3 has 15 residues. In nucleotides, the CDR3 is TGTGCCAGCAGCTCGGCGATGCAGACTCAAGAGACCCAGTACTTC. Translating gives CASSSAMQTQETQYF. The variable domain in full, with the rest retrieved from reference TRBV5-6 and TRBJ2-5, is DAGVTQSPTHLIKTRGQQVTLRCSPKSGHDTVSWYQQALGQGPQFIFQYYEEEERQRGNFPDRFSGHQFPNYSSELNVNALLLGDSALYLCASSSAMQTQETQYFGPGTRLLVL.

The V call is TRBV7-3, the J call TRBJ2-7, with 8 bases identical to TRBD2. Germline CDR1 reads SGHTA; CDR2 reads FQGTGA. CDR3 size: 19 residues. V was clipped by 2 bases and J by 1 base; unmatched bases: 16. CDR3 sequence reads: CASSLSGGSSGLLSYEQYF. The CDR3 DNA reads TGTGCCAGCAGCTTATCGGGTGGGTCTAGCGGGTTACTATCCTACGAGCAGTACTTC.

The chain recombines TRBV24-1 with TRBJ2-5; D is undetermined. This CDR3 is 12 amino acids long. V shed 2 bases and J shed 5 bases, with 5 bases lying between them. Germline values: CDR1 KGHDR, CDR2 SFDVKD. The CDR3 region is CATSDYAETQYF. The CDR3, as DNA: TGTGCCACCAGTGATTACGCGGAGACCCAGTACTTC.

The chain carries TRBV5-4 and TRBJ1-1; weak D call: TRBD1 (5 bases). Trimming left V 3 bases short and J 7 bases short, with 13 bases between. Germline CDR1 is SGHNT and CDR2 is YYREEE (reference sequence). The CDR3 is 13 amino acids. CDR3 nucleotides: TGTGCCAGCAGCTCAGGGAAGCGTGATGAAGCTTTCTTT. This encodes CASSSGKRDEAFF.

The V call is TRBV7-8, the J call TRBJ2-7, with 11 bases matching TRBD2. V was clipped by 5 bases and J by 2 bases; unmatched bases: 8. The CDR3 is made up of 16 amino acids. Germline V CDR1 and CDR2: SGHVS, FQNEAQ. The CDR3 DNA reads TGTGCCAGCAGCCTCGCCGGGACTAGCGGAGCCTACGAGCAGTACTTC. Translation: CASSLAGTSGAYEQYF.

V usage is TRBV24-1 and J usage is TRBJ2-2; D is perhaps TRBD1 (5 bases). The CDR3 loop spans 14 amino acids. Trimming removed 4 bases at V and 3 bases at J, with 8 bases between. The germline CDR1 and CDR2 sequences are KGHDR and SFDVKD. The CDR3 spells CATSDEGDTGELFF. CDR3 coding DNA: TGTGCCACCAGTGACGAAGGGGACACCGGGGAGCTGTTTTTT.

The chain links TRBV9 to TRBJ1-2; 8 bases agree with TRBD1. J was trimmed by 4 bases and V by 1 base; bases with no gene match: 6. CDR1 is SGDLS, CDR2 YYNGEE, per germline. The CDR3 is 15 residues long. CDR3 sequence reads: CASSVTLTGGYGYTF. CDR3 nucleotides: TGTGCCAGCAGCGTAACCCTTACAGGGGGCTATGGCTACACCTTC.

CDR3 bases: TGTGCCAGCAGGACCGGGACAGGGCGGGACACTGAAGCTTTCTTT. Its translation is CASRTGTGRDTEAFF. The chain combines TRBV28 with TRBJ1-1; 9 nucleotides line up with TRBD1. The V segment lost 6 bases and the J segment 3 bases; nucleotides outside the gene matches: 8. The germline V gene has CDR1 MDHEN and CDR2 SYDVKM. The length of the CDR3 is 15 residues.

This chain uses TRBV27 with TRBJ2-7; TRBD2 matches 7 bases. The CDR3 is 16 residues long. Germline V gene lookup returns CDR1 MNHEY and CDR2 SMNVEV (reference sequence). Germline trimming cut 3 bases from V and 0 bases from J; bases unmatched to any gene: 8. In nucleotides, the CDR3 is TGTGCCAGCAGTTTTAGTCTAGCGGAGAGCTCCTACGAGCAGTACTTC. It specifies CASSFSLAESSYEQYF.

This chain connects TRBV6-5 to TRBJ1-1; D is possibly TRBD1 (5 bases). Trimming removed 0 bases from V and 4 bases from J, with 12 bases in between. The CDR3 extends over 15 amino acids. From germline, CDR1 is MNHEY and CDR2 SVGAGI. CDR3 nucleotides: TGTGCCAGCAGTTACTCGGAGGGGTTGGTCACTGAAGCTTTCTTT. Residues: CASSYSEGLVTEAFF.